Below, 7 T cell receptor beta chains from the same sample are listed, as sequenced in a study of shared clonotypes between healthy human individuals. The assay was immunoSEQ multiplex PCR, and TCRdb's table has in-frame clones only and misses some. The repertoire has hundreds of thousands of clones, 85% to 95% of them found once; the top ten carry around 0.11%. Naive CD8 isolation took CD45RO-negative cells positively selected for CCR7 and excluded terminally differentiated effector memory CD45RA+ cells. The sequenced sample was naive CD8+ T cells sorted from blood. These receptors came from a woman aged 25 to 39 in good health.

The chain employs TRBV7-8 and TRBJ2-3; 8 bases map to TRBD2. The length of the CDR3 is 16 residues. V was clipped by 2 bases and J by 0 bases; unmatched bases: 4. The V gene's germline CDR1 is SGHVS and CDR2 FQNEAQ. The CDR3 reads CASSLPSGLSTDTQYF. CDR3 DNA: TGTGCCAGCAGCTTACCTAGCGGGTTGAGCACAGATACGCAGTATTTT. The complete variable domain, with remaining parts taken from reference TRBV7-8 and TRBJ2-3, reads GAGVSQSPRYKVAKRGQDVALRCDPISGHVSLFWYQQALGQGPEFLTYFQNEAQLDKSGLPSDRFFAERPEGSVSTLKIQRTQQEDSAVYLCASSLPSGLSTDTQYFGPGTRLTVL.

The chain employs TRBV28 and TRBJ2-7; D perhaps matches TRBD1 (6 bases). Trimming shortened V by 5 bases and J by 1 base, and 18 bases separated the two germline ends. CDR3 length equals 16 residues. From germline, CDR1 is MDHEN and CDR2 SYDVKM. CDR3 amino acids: CASSPAQRTGSYEQYF. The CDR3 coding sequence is TGTGCCAGCAGTCCCGCCCAACGCACAGGGTCCTACGAGCAGTACTTC.

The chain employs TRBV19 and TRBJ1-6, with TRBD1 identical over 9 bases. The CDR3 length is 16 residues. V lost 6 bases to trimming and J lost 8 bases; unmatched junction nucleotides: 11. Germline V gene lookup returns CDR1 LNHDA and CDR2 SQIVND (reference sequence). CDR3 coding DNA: TGTGCCAGTAGCATAACCGGGACAGGGAAGGATTCACCCCTCCACTTT. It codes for CASSITGTGKDSPLHF.

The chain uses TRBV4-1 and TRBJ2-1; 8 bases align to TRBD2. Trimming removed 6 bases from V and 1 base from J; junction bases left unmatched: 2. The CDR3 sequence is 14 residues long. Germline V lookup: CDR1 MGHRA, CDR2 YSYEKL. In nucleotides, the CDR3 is TGCGCCAGCAGGCCTAGCGGGTCCTACAATGAGCAGTTCTTC. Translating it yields CASRPSGSYNEQFF.

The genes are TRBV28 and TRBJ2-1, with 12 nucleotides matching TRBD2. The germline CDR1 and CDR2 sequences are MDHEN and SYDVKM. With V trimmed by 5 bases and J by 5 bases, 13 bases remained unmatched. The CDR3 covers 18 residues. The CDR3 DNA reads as TGTGCCAGCAGTAAATGGGGACTAGCGGGTAATAGTAACAATGAGCAGTTCTTC. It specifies CASSKWGLAGNSNNEQFF.

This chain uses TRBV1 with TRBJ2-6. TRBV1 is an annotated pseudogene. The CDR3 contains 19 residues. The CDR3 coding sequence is TGCACCAGCGGGGGAAATGACCGCCCGGCGAACTCTGGGGCCAACGTCCTGACTTTC. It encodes CTSGGNDRPANSGANVLTF.

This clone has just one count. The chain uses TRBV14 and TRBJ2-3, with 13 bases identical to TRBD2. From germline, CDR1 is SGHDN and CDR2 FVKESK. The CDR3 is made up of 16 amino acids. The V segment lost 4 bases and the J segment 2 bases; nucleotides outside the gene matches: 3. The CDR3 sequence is CASSPGLAGITDTQYF. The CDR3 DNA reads TGTGCCAGCAGCCCGGGACTAGCGGGAATCACAGATACGCAGTATTTT.